The 8 T cell receptor beta chains in this list originate from one sample, sequenced in a study of CXCR3-negative and CXCR3-positive naive CD8 T cells. UMI-labeled 5' RACE yielded the TRB cDNA libraries. TCRdb reprocessed the 5' RACE reads and keeps a single row for each CDR3 protein, giving no DNA. This sample's clone table lists tens of thousands of distinct CDR3 sequences. Material for sequencing was naive CXCR3- CD8+ T cells from blood. Subset meaning: CD45RO-CCR7+CD27+CD95- naive CD8+ T cells lacking CXCR3 (TNR3-). These receptors were collected from a human donor in good health. Some clones in this sample may be carry-over from other donors' samples.

This sequence joins TRBV7-3 and TRBJ1-1. The CDR3 spans 15 residues. CDR1 and CDR2 (germline): SGHTA, FQGTGA. The CDR3 protein is CASSLTRASNTEAFF.

The V and J genes are TRBV6-6 and TRBJ2-6; TCRdb gives TRBD1 as the D gene, but with no DNA this cannot be confirmed. This CDR3 region has 18 residues. The germline CDR1 and CDR2 sequences are MNHNY and SVGAGI (reference sequence). CDR3 amino acids: CASSPRGGSSSGANVLTF.

The chain has TRBV3-1 and TRBJ1-5; TCRdb names TRBD1, which stays unverified in the absence of DNA. The germline gives CDR1 LGHDT, CDR2 YNNKEL (reference sequence). This CDR3 has 14 residues. The CDR3 sequence is CASGYRAGNQPQHF.

The chain joins TRBV29-1 to TRBJ2-3; absent DNA, TCRdb's TRBD1 call cannot be checked. The CDR3 is made up of 14 amino acids. The germline V gene has CDR1 SQVTM and CDR2 ANQGSEA. The CDR3 spells CSVEGQRETDTQYF.

This CDR3 reads CASSPRERGSYNEQFF. The V and J genes are TRBV9 and TRBJ2-1; the D call from TCRdb, TRBD1, cannot be confirmed without DNA. CDR1 is SGDLS and CDR2 is YYNGEE in the germline V gene. The CDR3 loop spans 16 amino acids.

The chain's CDR3 is CASSADLPSSYNEQFF. This sequence joins TRBV6-5 and TRBJ2-1; TCRdb outputs TRBD2, but without DNA this stays unchecked. Germline loops: CDR1 MNHEY, CDR2 SVGAGI. CDR3 length: 16 residues.

The chain carries TRBV6-2 or TRBV6-3 and TRBJ2-7. Germline V gene sequence: CDR1 MNHEY, CDR2 SVGEGT. The CDR3 runs 14 residues. The CDR3: CASSYEAGPYEQYF.

The chain couples TRBV28 to TRBJ1-1. CDR1 and CDR2 (germline): MDHEN, SYDVKM. The length of the CDR3 is 13 residues. CDR3 amino acids: CASKIGEENEAFF.